This TCR beta chain was identified during a study of shared clonotypes between healthy human individuals. The data were produced by immunoSEQ multiplex PCR, yet TCRdb's version contains in-frame clones alone and is incomplete. The sample lists about 2.4 million clones, roughly 93% seen once, with approximately 0.35% in the top ten. This clone has just one count. The V gene end was trimmed by 6 bases and the J gene end by 8 bases; junction bases not matched to a gene: 8. Germline V gene sequence: CDR1 ENHRY, CDR2 SYGVKD. This CDR3 spans 14 amino acids. The sequencing sample was made of naive CD4+ T cells from PBMCs. This sample's subset: CD45RA+ positively selected. This clonotype originated in a man aged 18 to 35 in good health. Some clones in this sample may be carry-over from other donors' samples. The rearrangement joins TRBV10-3 to TRBJ2-5; 11 bases fit TRBD1. CDR3 coding DNA: TGTGCCATCAGCCAGGGACAGGGGGATGTCACCCAGTACTTC. This sequence encodes CAISQGQGDVTQYF.